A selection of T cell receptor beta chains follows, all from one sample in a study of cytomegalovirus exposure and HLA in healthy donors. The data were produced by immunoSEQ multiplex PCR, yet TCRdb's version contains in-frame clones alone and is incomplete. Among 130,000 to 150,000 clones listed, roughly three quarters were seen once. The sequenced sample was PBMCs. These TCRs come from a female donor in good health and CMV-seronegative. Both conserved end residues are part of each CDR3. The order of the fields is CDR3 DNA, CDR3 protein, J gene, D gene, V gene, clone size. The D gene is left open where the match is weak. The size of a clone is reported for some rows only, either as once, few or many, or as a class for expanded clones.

cdr3_nt: TGTGCCACCAGCAGAGATAAGGGGGCCTACGAGCAGTACTTC; cdr3_aa: CATSRDKGAYEQYF; j_call: TRBJ2-7; d_call: .; v_call: TRBV15; clone_size: .
cdr3_nt: TGTGCCAGCAGCTTAGGAGGAGCCAACGCCTATGGCTACACCTTC; cdr3_aa: CASSLGGANAYGYTF; j_call: TRBJ1-2; d_call: .; v_call: TRBV13; clone_size: .
cdr3_nt: TGTGCCAGCAGCTTAGGGACAGAGACATATGGCTACACCTTC; cdr3_aa: CASSLGTETYGYTF; j_call: TRBJ1-2; d_call: .; v_call: TRBV13; clone_size: .
cdr3_nt: TGTGCCTGGAGCGGGACAGGGGTGCAGCCCCAGCATTTT; cdr3_aa: CAWSGTGVQPQHF; j_call: TRBJ1-5; d_call: TRBD1; v_call: TRBV30; clone_size: .
cdr3_nt: TGTGCCAGCAGTTGGGAGGGTCAGCCCCAGCATTTT; cdr3_aa: CASSWEGQPQHF; j_call: TRBJ1-5; d_call: .; v_call: TRBV28; clone_size: .
cdr3_nt: TGTGCCAGCAGCTTACATCAGACAGGGGGAAAGAACATTCAGTACTTC; cdr3_aa: CASSLHQTGGKNIQYF; j_call: TRBJ2-4; d_call: TRBD1; v_call: TRBV7-3; clone_size: .
cdr3_nt: TGTGCCAGCAGCGTAGCCGGGGAAGTGGTTGGAAACACCATATATTTT; cdr3_aa: CASSVAGEVVGNTIYF; j_call: TRBJ1-3; d_call: .; v_call: TRBV9; clone_size: once
cdr3_nt: TGTGCCAGCAGTTTCCGTATCATGACTAGCGGGCCAAACTCTAGCACAGATACGCAGTATTTT; cdr3_aa: CASSFRIMTSGPNSSTDTQYF; j_call: TRBJ2-3; d_call: TRBD2; v_call: TRBV27; clone_size: .
cdr3_nt: TGTGCCAGCAGCCCGGGACAGGGCGCGAGACCCTACGAGCAGTACTTC; cdr3_aa: CASSPGQGARPYEQYF; j_call: TRBJ2-7; d_call: TRBD1; v_call: TRBV7-9; clone_size: .
cdr3_nt: TGTGCCAGCGGGAGAATCGGGGAGCTGTTTTTT; cdr3_aa: CASGRIGELFF; j_call: TRBJ2-2; d_call: .; v_call: TRBV9; clone_size: .
cdr3_nt: TGTGCCAGCAGCCGAGGACAGAGCTTCGCCTACGAGCAGTACTTC; cdr3_aa: CASSRGQSFAYEQYF; j_call: TRBJ2-7; d_call: .; v_call: TRBV6-1; clone_size: .
cdr3_nt: TGTGCCAGCTCACCCAAGGCGGGGGTGGAGACCCAGTACTTC; cdr3_aa: CASSPKAGVETQYF; j_call: TRBJ2-5; d_call: TRBD2; v_call: TRBV18; clone_size: .
cdr3_nt: TGCGCCAGCAGCCTGGAGACTCACCCCGGGGACACTGAAGCTTTCTTT; cdr3_aa: CASSLETHPGDTEAFF; j_call: TRBJ1-1; d_call: .; v_call: TRBV5-1; clone_size: .
cdr3_nt: TGTGCCAGCAGCTTAAGTACATTGTCACCCCTCCACTTT; cdr3_aa: CASSLSTLSPLHF; j_call: TRBJ1-6; d_call: .; v_call: TRBV7-9; clone_size: .
cdr3_nt: TGTGCCAGCAGCTTATTTTCAGGGGACAGTGGCTACACCTTC; cdr3_aa: CASSLFSGDSGYTF; j_call: TRBJ1-2; d_call: TRBD1; v_call: TRBV7-2; clone_size: .
cdr3_nt: TGTGCCAGCAGCGCAAACAACCGACAGGGGCCGATTCAGTACACTGAAGCTTTCTTT; cdr3_aa: CASSANNRQGPIQYTEAFF; j_call: TRBJ1-1; d_call: TRBD1; v_call: TRBV9; clone_size: .
cdr3_nt: TGTGCCAGCAGGAGGACCCAAGGGGGCGATGAGCAGTTCTTC; cdr3_aa: CASRRTQGGDEQFF; j_call: TRBJ2-1; d_call: TRBD1; v_call: TRBV6-5; clone_size: .
cdr3_nt: TGCGCCAGCAGCACATTATGGGACAGACCCTACGAGCAGTACTTC; cdr3_aa: CASSTLWDRPYEQYF; j_call: TRBJ2-7; d_call: TRBD1; v_call: TRBV4-1; clone_size: .
cdr3_nt: TGCGCCAGCAGGACGGCAGGGGGAGAGCATGACAATGAGCAGTTCTTC; cdr3_aa: CASRTAGGEHDNEQFF; j_call: TRBJ2-1; d_call: TRBD1; v_call: TRBV5-1; clone_size: few
cdr3_nt: TGTGCCAGCAGCTTAGTTAACAGGGGAGCAAGGGAGCAGTACTTC; cdr3_aa: CASSLVNRGAREQYF; j_call: TRBJ2-7; d_call: TRBD1; v_call: TRBV7-8; clone_size: few
cdr3_nt: TGTGCCAGCAGCCTTGGGGGGGGCTCTGGAAACACCATATATTTT; cdr3_aa: CASSLGGGSGNTIYF; j_call: TRBJ1-3; d_call: .; v_call: TRBV28; clone_size: .
cdr3_nt: TGCGCCAGCAGCTTGGCCGGGACTAGCGGGTACGAGCAGTACTTC; cdr3_aa: CASSLAGTSGYEQYF; j_call: TRBJ2-7; d_call: TRBD2; v_call: TRBV5-1; clone_size: .
cdr3_nt: TGCGCCAGCAGCGCCTTAGAAGGGGTCACAGATACGCAGTATTTT; cdr3_aa: CASSALEGVTDTQYF; j_call: TRBJ2-3; d_call: .; v_call: TRBV5-1; clone_size: .
cdr3_nt: TGCGCCAGCAGGATGACTAGCGGGGATTACGAGCAGTACTTC; cdr3_aa: CASRMTSGDYEQYF; j_call: TRBJ2-7; d_call: TRBD2; v_call: TRBV10-2; clone_size: .
cdr3_nt: TGTGCCTGGAGCCGAGAAGCGGGTAGGAGTTACGAGCAGTACTTC; cdr3_aa: CAWSREAGRSYEQYF; j_call: TRBJ2-7; d_call: .; v_call: TRBV30; clone_size: .
cdr3_nt: TGTGCCAGCAGTGAAAATAGTCCCTACGAGCAGTACTTC; cdr3_aa: CASSENSPYEQYF; j_call: TRBJ2-7; d_call: .; v_call: TRBV6-1; clone_size: many
cdr3_nt: TGTGCCAGCAGCTTTGGACTAGCTATAGGGACCCAGTACTTC; cdr3_aa: CASSFGLAIGTQYF; j_call: TRBJ2-5; d_call: TRBD2; v_call: TRBV7-9; clone_size: .
cdr3_nt: TGCGCCAGCAGCCAACCTTTAGCCGCGACTGGAAACACCATATATTTT; cdr3_aa: CASSQPLAATGNTIYF; j_call: TRBJ1-3; d_call: .; v_call: TRBV4-1; clone_size: .
cdr3_nt: TGTGCCAGCAGTCCCCAGGGAGGAAAACTGTTTTTT; cdr3_aa: CASSPQGGKLFF; j_call: TRBJ1-4; d_call: .; v_call: TRBV6-6; clone_size: medium-sized
cdr3_nt: TGTGCCAGCAGCCCCGGACAGGGAGTTTCGTTTGGCTACACCTTC; cdr3_aa: CASSPGQGVSFGYTF; j_call: TRBJ1-2; d_call: TRBD1; v_call: TRBV5-5; clone_size: few
cdr3_nt: TGTGCCAGCAGTGGGGGAGGACAGGGTGATGGCTACACCTTC; cdr3_aa: CASSGGGQGDGYTF; j_call: TRBJ1-2; d_call: TRBD1; v_call: TRBV6-5; clone_size: once
cdr3_nt: TGTGCCAGCAAGAAGGCGCCAGGTTACGAGCAGTACTTC; cdr3_aa: CASKKAPGYEQYF; j_call: TRBJ2-7; d_call: .; v_call: TRBV6-1; clone_size: .
cdr3_nt: TGCGCCAGCAGCTTGATAGCGGGAGGGCCAGATGAGCAGTTCTTC; cdr3_aa: CASSLIAGGPDEQFF; j_call: TRBJ2-1; d_call: TRBD2; v_call: TRBV5-1; clone_size: .